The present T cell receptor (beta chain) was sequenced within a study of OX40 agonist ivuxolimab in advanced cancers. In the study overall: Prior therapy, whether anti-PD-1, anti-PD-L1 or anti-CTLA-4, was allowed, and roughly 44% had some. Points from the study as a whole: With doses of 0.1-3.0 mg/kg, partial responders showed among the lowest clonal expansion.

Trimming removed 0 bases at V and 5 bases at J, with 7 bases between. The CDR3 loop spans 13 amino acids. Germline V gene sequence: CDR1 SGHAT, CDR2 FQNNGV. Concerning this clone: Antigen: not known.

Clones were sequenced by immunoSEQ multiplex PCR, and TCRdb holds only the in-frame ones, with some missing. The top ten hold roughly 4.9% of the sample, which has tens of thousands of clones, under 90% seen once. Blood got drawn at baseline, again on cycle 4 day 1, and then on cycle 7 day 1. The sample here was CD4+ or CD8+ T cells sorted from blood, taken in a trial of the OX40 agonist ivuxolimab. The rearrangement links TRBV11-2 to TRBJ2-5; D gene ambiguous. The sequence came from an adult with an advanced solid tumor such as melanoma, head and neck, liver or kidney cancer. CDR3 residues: CASSLDKEETQYF. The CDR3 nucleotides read TGTGCCAGCAGCTTAGACAAAGAGGAGACCCAGTACTTC.